Sequencing of this T cell receptor beta chain was carried out in a study of T cell repertoires in cytomegalovirus infection. With respect to this clonotype: The antigen remains undetermined.

The germline CDR1 and CDR2 sequences are LGHDT and YNNKEL (reference sequence). This CDR3 has 15 residues. Deletions cut 4 bases from V and 4 bases from J, with 16 bases between. TCRdb fed the reads into MiXCR, producing one record per CDR3 protein. The sample includes roughly 860,000 distinct CDR3 sequences, about 31% of them seen just once. The sample was cultured CD8+ T cells from PBMCs, taken from culture after CMV antigen stimulation. This chain connects TRBV3-1 to TRBJ2-5, with D hard to call. The TCR sequence derives from a human donor in good health (CMV status not recorded). Some clones in this sample may be carry-over from other donors' samples. This chain's CDR3 is CASSLNPGRAETQYF. The CDR3 DNA follows: TGTGCCAGCAGCCTCAATCCCGGAAGGGCAGAGACCCAGTACTTC.